The 25 T cell receptor beta chains in this list originate from one sample, sequenced in a study of CD4 T cells in relation to SARS-CoV-2 and coronaviruses. The unexposed donors gave CD4+ T cells in about 2010-2019, prior to COVID-19. CD4+ T cells were isolated from the cells after around eleven days of culture. No antigen has been assigned to these receptors. Generated by immunoSEQ multiplex PCR, the TCRdb table keeps only in-frame clones and is missing some. Of about 16,000 clones listed, roughly 82% are singletons. The sequenced sample was CD4+ T cells from PBMCs, cultured in vitro. All receptors come from a human donor in good health.

V is TRBV6-5 and J is TRBJ2-1; D is tentatively TRBD1 or TRBD2 (6 bases each). V dropped 0 bases and J dropped 10 bases, with 7 bases sitting between them. The CDR3 contains 12 residues. Per germline, CDR1 MNHEY and CDR2 SVGAGI. CDR3 bases: TGTGCCAGCAGTTACTCAGGGGGGGAGCAGTTCTTC. Encoded protein: CASSYSGGEQFF.

This chain joins TRBV28 and TRBJ2-6; TRBD1 might be the D (6 bases). The germline CDR1 and CDR2 sequences are MDHEN and SYDVKM. V was shortened by 4 bases and J by 0 bases, with 10 bases between the two germline ends. This CDR3 contains 16 residues. CDR3 in DNA: TGTGCCAGCAGTTACGGGACATTCTCTGGGGCCAACGTCCTGACTTTC. Protein sequence: CASSYGTFSGANVLTF.

The chain combines TRBV5-1 with TRBJ1-1; D uncertain. Trimming took 4 bases from V and 1 from J, leaving 14 bases between them. The CDR3 has 15 residues. Germline V CDR1 and CDR2: SGHRS, YFSETQ. Here the CDR3 DNA reads TGCGCCAGCAGCAGTACTGGCTCGCAGAACACTGAAGCTTTCTTT. Amino acid sequence: CASSSTGSQNTEAFF.

The rearrangement uses TRBV2 and TRBJ2-7; D is ambiguous. CDR3 size: 12 residues. The V gene lost 7 bases and the J gene lost 4 bases, with 11 bases spanning the gap. The germline V gene has CDR1 SNHLY and CDR2 FYNNEI. In nucleotides, the CDR3 is TGTGCCAGCATGGGCCCCAGGTACGAGCAGTACTTC. Amino acids: CASMGPRYEQYF. Filled out from reference TRBV2 and TRBJ2-7, the complete variable domain reads EPEVTQTPSHQVTQMGQEVILRCVPISNHLYFYWYRQILGQKVEFLVSFYNNEISEKSEIFDDQFSVERPDGSNFTLKIRSTKLEDSAMYFCASMGPRYEQYFGPGTRLTVT.

The chain couples TRBV28 to TRBJ1-5; D possibly corresponds to TRBD1 (6 bases). This CDR3 is 16 amino acids long. Germline CDR1 reads MDHEN; CDR2 reads SYDVKM. Between the trimmed V and J ends, which lost 1 base and 1 base, there was a span of 11 bases. CDR3 in DNA: TGTGCCAGCAGTTTATCGGAGGGGGTAAGCAATCAGCCCCAGCATTTT. This encodes CASSLSEGVSNQPQHF. Full variable domain (outside the CDR3, taken from reference TRBV28 and TRBJ1-5): DVKVTQSSRYLVKRTGEKVFLECVQDMDHENMFWYRQDPGLGLRLIYFSYDVKMKEKGDIPEGYSVSREKKERFSLILESASTNQTSMYLCASSLSEGVSNQPQHFGDGTRLSIL.

Regarding this clone: The same CDR3 also results from other DNA sequences found in this sample. The CDR3 loop is CASSFGGDGYTF. The CDR3 coding sequence is TGTGCCAGCAGTTTTGGGGGCGATGGCTACACCTTC. The chain is built from TRBV28 and TRBJ1-2, with TRBD1 as a possible D gene (6 bases). V dropped 3 bases and J dropped 6 bases, with 8 bases sitting between them. Germline V CDR1 and CDR2: MDHEN, SYDVKM. The CDR3 consists of 12 residues.

The rearrangement joins TRBV5-4 to TRBJ2-1, with 9 bases lining up with TRBD2. Trimming cost V 2 bases and J 3 bases; bases outside gene matches: 3. Germline V gives CDR1 SGHNT, CDR2 YYREEE (reference sequence). The CDR3 sequence is 15 residues long. CDR3 region: CASSLRLADYNEQFF. DNA for the CDR3: TGTGCCAGCAGCTTAAGACTAGCGGACTACAATGAGCAGTTCTTC.

V gene TRBV24-1 combines with J gene TRBJ2-1, with 12 bases that match TRBD2. V lost 3 bases, J lost 8 bases, and 7 bases stayed unmatched. Looked up from germline, CDR1 is KGHDR and CDR2 is SFDVKD. The CDR3 runs to 16 residues. This CDR3 reads CATSDVTSGSLDEQFF. The DNA of the CDR3 is TGTGCCACCAGTGATGTGACTAGCGGGAGTTTAGATGAGCAGTTCTTC.

V and J are TRBV11-3 and TRBJ1-1; D perhaps matches TRBD1 (5 bases). The CDR3 has 16 residues. Trimming took 0 bases from V and 6 from J, leaving 17 bases between them. CDR1 is SGHNT, CDR2 YENEEA, per germline. CDR3 sequence reads: CASSLDSRDPSAEAFF. CDR3 DNA: TGTGCCAGCAGCTTAGATTCTAGGGACCCGAGTGCTGAAGCTTTCTTT. Drawing the rest from reference TRBV11-3 and TRBJ1-1, the complete variable domain is EAGVVQSPRYKIIEKKQPVAFWCNPISGHNTLYWYLQNLGQGPELLIRYENEEAVDDSQLPKDRFSAERLKGVDSTLKIQPAELGDSAVYLCASSLDSRDPSAEAFFGQGTRLTVV.

V and J are TRBV5-1 and TRBJ2-2; D call uncertain. This CDR3 has 13 amino acids. Germline CDR1 reads SGHRS; CDR2 reads YFSETQ. V lost 4 bases, J lost 6 bases, and 10 bases lay in between. CDR3 coding DNA: TGCGCCAGCAGCCCCGTCCTGTCCGGGGAGCTGTTTTTT. Protein sequence: CASSPVLSGELFF.

The chain carries TRBV11-2 and TRBJ2-5, with unresolved D. Between the trimmed V and J ends, which lost 0 bases and 5 bases, there was a span of 1 base. Germline V gene sequence: CDR1 SGHAT, CDR2 FQNNGV. The CDR3 is 11 residues long. CDR3 DNA sequence: TGTGCCAGCAGCTTAGACGAGACCCAGTACTTC. It encodes CASSLDETQYF.

The V gene is TRBV27, the J gene TRBJ2-7; D is uncertain. The CDR3 has 14 residues. Trimming shortened V by 6 bases and J by 2 bases, and 14 bases separated the two germline ends. CDR1 and CDR2 from the germline V gene are MNHEY and SMNVEV (reference sequence). The CDR3, as DNA: TGTGCCAGCAGCGACCGGCGGCTAGCCTACGAGCAGTACTTC. It encodes CASSDRRLAYEQYF.

The chain uses TRBV18 and TRBJ1-1; D unresolved. This CDR3 is built from 13 residues. Looked up from germline, CDR1 is KGHSH and CDR2 is LQKENI. V lost 6 bases to trimming and J lost 1 base, with 9 bases between them. The CDR3 reads CASSGQENTEAFF. Here the CDR3 DNA reads TGTGCCAGCTCGGGTCAGGAGAACACTGAAGCTTTCTTT.

This chain links TRBV5-1 with TRBJ2-3, with D hard to call. The length of the CDR3 is 14 residues. Trimming pared 4 bases from V and 6 bases from J, leaving 15 bases between. Germline CDR1 and CDR2: SGHRS and YFSETQ. The CDR3 reads CASSPGSPEDTQYF. CDR3 DNA: TGCGCCAGCAGCCCCGGGTCCCCCGAGGATACGCAGTATTTT. Drawing the rest from reference TRBV5-1 and TRBJ2-3, the complete variable domain is KAGVTQTPRYLIKTRGQQVTLSCSPISGHRSVSWYQQTPGQGLQFLFEYFSETQRNKGNFPGRFSGRQFSNSRSEMNVSTLELGDSALYLCASSPGSPEDTQYFGPGTRLTVL.

This sequence joins TRBV3-1 (or the pseudogene TRBV3-2) and TRBJ2-5; D is ambiguous. This CDR3 contains 16 residues. The V end was cut by 1 base, the J end by 1 base, with 13 bases between. Germline CDR1 LGHDT, CDR2 YNNKEL (reference sequence). CDR3 protein: CASSQVLTTSQETQYF. CDR3 DNA: TGTGCCAGCAGCCAAGTATTAACAACCTCCCAAGAGACCCAGTACTTC.

The gene calls are TRBV19 and TRBJ2-1, with TRBD2 identical over 8 bases. The CDR3 covers 14 residues. The germline gives CDR1 LNHDA, CDR2 SQIVND (reference sequence). V lost 5 bases, J lost 10 bases, and 10 bases stayed unmatched. CDR3 bases: TGTGCCAGTAGTCTCCAGGGACGGACTAGCGAGCAGTTCTTC. As protein: CASSLQGRTSEQFF.

V and J are TRBV7-3 and TRBJ1-1, with D unclear. In germline, CDR1 is SGHTA, CDR2 FQGTGA. The CDR3 covers 12 residues. The V gene lost 3 bases and the J gene lost 6 bases, with 8 bases spanning the gap. The CDR3 DNA is TGTGCCAGCAGCTTCGGTGGGCCTGAAGCTTTCTTT. Translation: CASSFGGPEAFF.

The chain links TRBV5-1 to TRBJ1-4; 7 nucleotides agree with TRBD1. This CDR3 has 14 amino acids. The V segment lost 3 bases and the J segment 6 bases; nucleotides outside the gene matches: 5. CDR1 is SGHRS, CDR2 YFSETQ, per germline. Written as DNA, the CDR3 is TGCGCCAGCAGCTCGACAGGGCCGGATGAAAAACTGTTTTTT. Its protein is CASSSTGPDEKLFF.

The chain joins TRBV10-1 to TRBJ2-1; D call uncertain. Trimming stripped 4 bases from V and 7 bases from J, with 17 bases between. CDR3 length: 15 amino acids. Germline V gives CDR1 WNHNN, CDR2 SYGVQD (reference sequence). The CDR3 spells CASSVASYSFNEQFF. In DNA, the CDR3 is TGCGCCAGCAGTGTGGCTTCTTACTCCTTTAATGAGCAGTTCTTC.

This clone came up once. The rearrangement joins TRBV29-1 to TRBJ2-1; 7 nucleotides line up with TRBD1. The trim removed 6 bases at V and 5 bases at J, leaving 7 bases unmatched. CDR3 size: 13 residues. Germline CDR1 and CDR2: SQVTM and ANQGSEA. CDR3 nucleotides: TGCAGCGTCCTGACAGGGCGGCACAATGAGCAGTTCTTC. It encodes CSVLTGRHNEQFF.

The chain links TRBV27 to TRBJ1-1; 8 bases line up with TRBD1. The V and J ends lost 5 bases and 3 bases, in that order; junction bases with no gene match: 8. Germline values: CDR1 MNHEY, CDR2 SMNVEV (reference sequence). This CDR3 has 15 amino acids. The CDR3 DNA reads as TGTGCCAGCAGTCCAATGACAGGGGCCCACACTGAAGCTTTCTTT. Encoded protein: CASSPMTGAHTEAFF.

The CDR3 reads CASSVRGAGGNSPLHF. The CDR3 DNA reads as TGTGCCAGCAGCGTGAGGGGGGCTGGGGGGAATTCACCCCTCCACTTT. V is TRBV5-4 and J is TRBJ1-6; tentative D call: TRBD1 (6 bases). Germline CDR1 is SGHNT and CDR2 is YYREEE (reference sequence). V lost 4 bases to trimming and J lost 7 bases, with 18 bases between them. The CDR3 runs 16 residues.

The rearrangement uses TRBV6-5 and TRBJ1-1, with no clear D. With 2 bases removed from V and 4 bases from J, the gap between germline ends came to 8 bases. The CDR3 consists of 13 residues. CDR1 and CDR2 (germline): MNHEY, SVGAGI. The CDR3 sequence: CASSYTLTTEAFF. The CDR3 DNA reads as TGTGCCAGCAGTTACACGTTAACCACTGAAGCTTTCTTT.

The J gene is TRBJ2-5, the V gene TRBV5-1; weak D call: TRBD2 (6 bases). With 4 bases removed from V and 5 bases from J, the gap between germline ends came to 15 bases. From germline, CDR1 is SGHRS and CDR2 YFSETQ. This CDR3 is 14 amino acids long. Here the CDR3 reads CASSTSGSPETQYF. Written as DNA, the CDR3 is TGCGCCAGCAGCACCTCCGGGAGCCCGGAGACCCAGTACTTC.

The chain employs TRBV7-8 and TRBJ1-1; the D is unclear. The CDR3 sequence is 13 residues long. V lost 5 bases and J 1 base, leaving 8 bases between the germline ends. The germline gives CDR1 SGHVS, CDR2 FQNEAQ. CDR3 DNA: TGTGCCAGCAGCCTACAGCGGAACACTGAAGCTTTCTTT. Residues: CASSLQRNTEAFF.